Sequencing of this T cell receptor beta chain was carried out in a study of shared T cell receptors in the human thymus. Germline V gene data show CDR1 as LNHNV and CDR2 as YYDKDF (reference sequence). V was trimmed by 7 bases and J by 6 bases, leaving 12 bases between them. This CDR3 region has 12 residues. Using immunoSEQ multiplex PCR, the repertoire was profiled, and TCRdb retains in-frame clones only, with some absent. Among about 380,000 clones listed, approximately 95% were seen once. V usage is TRBV15 and J usage is TRBJ1-1; tentative D call: TRBD1 (6 bases). This sequence originates from a human donor. Sequencing input: thymocytes. This CDR3 is CATMKRGAEAFF. The CDR3 nucleotides are TGTGCCACCATGAAGAGGGGGGCTGAAGCTTTCTTT.